Below, 23 T cell receptor beta chains from the same sample are listed, as sequenced in a study of blood T cell repertoires in COVID-19. The repertoire was sequenced with immunoSEQ multiplex PCR; TCRdb's copy has only in-frame clones and lacks some. The sample consists of about 380,000 clones, over 65% of them appearing once. Specimen: peripheral blood. The receptors derive from a human donor with acute or convalescent COVID-19. The donor label of this sample is uncertain.

This clone occurred once. The chain links TRBV19 to TRBJ2-5; tentatively, D is TRBD2 (5 bases). Per germline, CDR1 LNHDA and CDR2 SQIVND (reference sequence). The CDR3 runs to 15 residues. Trimming cost V 5 bases and J 5 bases, with 18 bases left between them. DNA of the CDR3: TGTGCCAGTAGTTCTTATTATCAGCGCGGGGAGACCCAGTACTTC. It is translated as CASSSYYQRGETQYF.

The chain joins TRBV30 to TRBJ2-1, with TRBD2 matching 13 bases. The CDR3 runs 16 residues. With 4 bases clipped from V and 7 bases from J, the junction kept 10 bases outside the gene matches. CDR1 and CDR2 (germline): GTSNPN, SVGIG (reference sequence). The CDR3 nucleotides are TGTGCCTGGACTTCCCGCGGGACTAGCGGGGCGAATGAGCAGTTCTTC. Amino acids: CAWTSRGTSGANEQFF.

The chain joins TRBV5-4 to TRBJ1-2; TRBD1 aligns across 7 bases. Trimming removed 4 bases from V and 5 bases from J; junction bases left unmatched: 11. This CDR3 comprises 15 residues. CDR1 SGHNT and CDR2 YYREEE come from the germline V gene (reference sequence). The CDR3 spells CASSTGQERWYGYTF. Written as DNA, the CDR3 is TGTGCCAGCAGCACCGGACAGGAGAGGTGGTATGGCTACACCTTC.

The chain recombines TRBV29-1 with TRBJ1-4; D is unresolved. The germline V gene has CDR1 SQVTM and CDR2 ANQGSEA. The CDR3 spans 14 residues. Trimming stripped 3 bases from V and 5 bases from J, with 13 bases between. The CDR3 spells CSVDDPGSNEKLFF. For the CDR3, the DNA is TGCAGCGTTGATGATCCGGGATCGAATGAAAAACTGTTTTTT. The complete variable domain, with remaining parts taken from reference TRBV29-1 and TRBJ1-4, reads SAVISQKPSRDICQRGTSLTIQCQVDSQVTMMFWYRQQPGQSLTLIATANQGSEATYESGFVIDKFPISRPNLTFSTLTVSNMSPEDSSIYLCSVDDPGSNEKLFFGSGTQLSVL.

J is TRBJ2-7 and V is TRBV28; D is unresolved. From germline, CDR1 is MDHEN and CDR2 SYDVKM. V lost 3 bases, J lost 1 base, and 13 bases lay in between. The CDR3 length is 15 residues. CDR3 in DNA: TGTGCCAGCAGTTTCTCACCTCGAGCTTCCTACGAGCAGTACTTC. Protein product: CASSFSPRASYEQYF.

This clone came up once. The V gene is TRBV7-2, the J gene TRBJ1-1, with 7 bases lining up with TRBD1. Germline V gene lookup returns CDR1 SGHTA and CDR2 FQGNSA. The CDR3 extends over 14 amino acids. The J segment lost 4 bases and the V segment lost 5 bases, leaving 7 bases of the junction unmatched. CDR3 nucleotide sequence: TGTGCCAGCAGCCTAATGGGACAGAGCACTGAAGCTTTCTTT. Protein sequence: CASSLMGQSTEAFF. Based on the CDR3 plus reference TRBV7-2 and TRBJ1-1, the full variable domain is GAGVSQSPSNKVTEKGKDVELRCDPISGHTALYWYRQSLGQGLEFLIYFQGNSAPDKSGLPSDRFSAERTGGSVSTLTIQRTQQEDSAVYLCASSLMGQSTEAFFGQGTRLTVV.

The chain couples TRBV5-4 to TRBJ2-1, with 13 bases that match TRBD2. Germline-derived CDR1 and CDR2 are SGHNT and YYREEE (reference sequence). The J segment lost 6 bases and the V segment lost 4 bases, leaving 10 bases of the junction unmatched. This CDR3 spans 17 amino acids. CDR3 protein: CASSPGTSGIRRNEQFF. Here the CDR3 DNA reads TGTGCCAGCAGCCCCGGGACTAGCGGGATCCGGCGCAATGAGCAGTTCTTC. The full variable domain, with the rest looked up from reference TRBV5-4 and TRBJ2-1, is ETGVTQSPTHLIKTRGQQVTLRCSSQSGHNTVSWYQQALGQGPQFIFQYYREEENGRGNFPPRFSGLQFPNYSSELNVNALELDDSALYLCASSPGTSGIRRNEQFFGPGTRLTVL.

The table lists this clone with a count of one. J is TRBJ1-4 and V is TRBV2; D may be TRBD1 (5 bases). V shed 3 bases and J shed 8 bases, with 19 bases lying between them. The CDR3 loop spans 16 amino acids. The V gene's germline CDR1 is SNHLY and CDR2 FYNNEI. As DNA, the CDR3 is TGTGCCAGCAGTGAGGGGACTTCTAGCCCTGGGGAAAAACTGTTTTTT. This codes for CASSEGTSSPGEKLFF.

The chain combines TRBV16 with TRBJ1-1; 10 nucleotides match TRBD1. The CDR3 length is 15 residues. V dropped 4 bases and J dropped 5; count of bases not matched to a gene: 7. The germline CDR1 and CDR2 sequences are KGHSY and FQNENV. In DNA form, the CDR3 reads TGTGCCAGCAGCCTCCGGACAGGGGGGAAGACTGAAGCTTTCTTT. Translated: CASSLRTGGKTEAFF.

This clone was picked up a small number of times. The chain has TRBV19 and TRBJ1-1; no definite D call. Germline CDR1 reads LNHDA; CDR2 reads SQIVND (reference sequence). The V gene lost 8 bases and the J gene lost 6 bases, with 16 bases spanning the gap. The CDR3 extends over 13 amino acids. Here the CDR3 reads CASSRGRRAEAFF. The CDR3 DNA reads TGTGCCAGTTCCCGGGGAAGAAGGGCTGAAGCTTTCTTT.

The chain has TRBV28 and TRBJ1-5; 10 bases are a match to TRBD1. This CDR3 region has 15 residues. Germline CDR1 is MDHEN and CDR2 is SYDVKM. Losses at the gene ends were 7 bases for V and 5 bases for J; bases not matched to a gene: 8. Here the CDR3 reads CASTRDRGPDQPQHF. The CDR3 nucleotides read TGTGCCAGCACCAGGGACAGGGGCCCGGATCAGCCCCAGCATTTT.

This clone was picked up one time. The chain recombines TRBV6-5 with TRBJ1-2, with 7 bases lining up with TRBD1. Looked up from germline, CDR1 is MNHEY and CDR2 is SVGAGI. The CDR3 loop spans 13 amino acids. The trim removed 5 bases at V and 7 bases at J, leaving 7 bases unmatched. CDR3 bases: TGTGCCAGCAGTCTCTTAACAGGGGCTGGCTACACCTTC. It encodes CASSLLTGAGYTF.

The V gene is TRBV10-3, the J gene TRBJ2-7; 11 bases agree with TRBD2. The J segment lost 0 bases and the V segment lost 5 bases, leaving 0 bases of the junction unmatched. The CDR3 covers 14 residues. Germline assignment: CDR1 ENHRY and CDR2 SYGVKD. The CDR3 DNA follows: TGTGCCATCAGTACTAGCGGGAGCTCCTACGAGCAGTACTTC. Its protein product is CAISTSGSSYEQYF.

The chain joins TRBV18 to TRBJ1-1; possibly TRBD1 for D (6 bases). The CDR3 consists of 14 residues. Looked up from germline, CDR1 is KGHSH and CDR2 is LQKENI. V was trimmed by 5 bases and J by 2 bases, leaving 12 bases between them. The CDR3 DNA reads as TGTGCCAGCTCATCGACAGGAATCAACACTGAAGCTTTCTTT. Encoded protein: CASSSTGINTEAFF.

The chain is built from TRBV19 and TRBJ2-7; 10 nucleotides agree with TRBD2. The CDR3 loop spans 15 amino acids. Germline V gene data show CDR1 as LNHDA and CDR2 as SQIVND (reference sequence). V trimming: 8 bases; J trimming: 0 bases; junction bases outside the gene matches: 7. CDR3 nucleotides: TGTGCCAGTGGGAGGACTAGCGGAGTCTCCTACGAGCAGTACTTC. It specifies CASGRTSGVSYEQYF.

This clone was observed a single time. The CDR3 DNA reads as TGTGCCACCAGTGATTTGTCAGGGAAGCAGTTCTTC. Its translation: CATSDLSGKQFF. The V gene is TRBV24-1, the J gene TRBJ2-1; tentative D call: TRBD1 (5 bases). Germline V CDR1 and CDR2: KGHDR, SFDVKD. The CDR3 sequence is 12 residues long. The V gene lost 0 bases and the J gene lost 11 bases, with 7 bases spanning the gap.

The sample holds one count of this clone. The chain recombines TRBV2 with TRBJ1-1; 7 bases fit TRBD1. This CDR3 has 15 residues. From germline, CDR1 is SNHLY and CDR2 FYNNEI. V shed 6 bases, J shed 0 bases, and the junction held 7 bases outside the gene matches. As DNA, the CDR3 is TGTGCCAGCAGAACAGGGGTCATCGTGAACACTGAAGCTTTCTTT. As protein: CASRTGVIVNTEAFF.

The genes are TRBV5-1 and TRBJ2-5; 12 bases are a match to TRBD1. CDR3 length equals 16 residues. Per the germline V gene, CDR1 is SGHRS and CDR2 is YFSETQ. With V trimmed by 0 bases and J by 5 bases, 5 bases remained unmatched. The CDR3 nucleotides read TGCGCCAGCAGCTTGGCGGGACAGGGGGCGCGGGAGACCCAGTACTTC. Translating gives CASSLAGQGARETQYF.

The chain joins TRBV5-4 to TRBJ1-1; D perhaps matches TRBD1 (5 bases). The V gene's germline CDR1 is SGHNT and CDR2 YYREEE (reference sequence). CDR3 length: 15 amino acids. V was trimmed by 0 bases and J by 4 bases, leaving 13 bases between them. CDR3 nucleotide sequence: TGTGCCAGCAGCTTGGAGGGGTACTTGGGCACTGAAGCTTTCTTT. It translates to CASSLEGYLGTEAFF.

This clone has just one count. This chain connects TRBV30 to TRBJ2-3; possibly TRBD2 for D (6 bases). The CDR3 extends over 18 amino acids. V was trimmed by 3 bases and J by 3 bases, leaving 25 bases between them. The germline V gene has CDR1 GTSNPN and CDR2 SVGIG (reference sequence). The DNA for the CDR3 is TGTGCCTGGAGCTTAGAGAGTGCCAGGATCCTAGCGACAGATACGCAGTATTTT. This translates into CAWSLESARILATDTQYF.

The chain joins TRBV5-6 to TRBJ2-6, with D unresolved. In germline, CDR1 is SGHDT, CDR2 YYEEEE. Trimming shortened V by 4 bases and J by 1 base, and 12 bases separated the two germline ends. The CDR3 totals 16 residues. For the CDR3, the DNA is TGTGCCAGCAGCGCCCCCCCCGGTTCTGGGGCCAACGTCCTGACTTTC. It is translated as CASSAPPGSGANVLTF.

The chain is built from TRBV30 and TRBJ1-2; 7 bases map to TRBD1. The junction had 12 bases not matched to a gene; V was cut back by 2 bases and J by 6 bases. Germline V CDR1 and CDR2: GTSNPN, SVGIG (reference sequence). This CDR3 has 15 amino acids. The CDR3 reads CAWSLEGARLDGYTF. CDR3 sequence (DNA): TGTGCCTGGAGTCTAGAGGGGGCGCGGCTGGATGGCTACACCTTC.

This clone was found a few times. J is TRBJ2-2 and V is TRBV5-1, with 10 positions matching TRBD2. Germline CDR1 is SGHRS and CDR2 is YFSETQ. The CDR3 extends over 15 amino acids. The trim removed 9 bases at V and 1 base at J, leaving 6 bases unmatched. The CDR3 DNA sequence: TGCGCCACCAATAGCGGGGGGCTGAACACCGGGGAGCTGTTTTTT. It encodes CATNSGGLNTGELFF.